The 22 T cell receptor beta chains below were found in one sample sequenced in a study of human T cells and chemical hapten exposure. Stated time point: pre-sensitization, week 0. Sample treatment: therapeutic diphenylcyclopropenone sensitization with weekly scalp DPC. TCRdb called the RACE reads again in MiXCR, with one record for every CDR3 protein. The sample comprises around 180,000 distinct CDR3 sequences, just under 30% of which are singletons, and nearly 3% rests with the top ten. The input for sequencing was whole blood, taken in connection with sensitization to the hapten diphenylcyclopropenone (DPC). Every receptor here comes from a woman between 25 and 40 years old with alopecia areata. Some clones in this sample may be carry-over from other donors' samples.

The rearrangement joins TRBV20-1 to TRBJ2-7, with D possibly called TRBD1 or TRBD2 (5 bases each). The CDR3 runs 19 residues. V was clipped by 5 bases and J by 6 bases, with 35 bases between them. Looked up from germline, CDR1 is DFQATT and CDR2 is SNEGSKA (reference sequence). The CDR3 region has the DNA TGCAGTGCTCCTGAATATCTGACCGGACCGGGACCGACTCCTCGCGAGCAGTACTTC. This codes for CSAPEYLTGPGPTPREQYF.

The rearrangement links TRBV5-1 to TRBJ2-7; 7 bases are shared with TRBD2. Per germline, CDR1 SGHRS and CDR2 YFSETQ. This CDR3 spans 15 amino acids. Trimming removed 1 base from V and 9 bases from J; junction bases left unmatched: 13. The CDR3 protein is CASSLYLGAGEGQYF. The DNA of the CDR3 is TGCGCCAGCAGCTTGTATTTAGGCGCGGGAGAAGGGCAGTACTTC. Based on the CDR3 plus reference TRBV5-1 and TRBJ2-7, the full variable domain is KAGVTQTPRYLIKTRGQQVTLSCSPISGHRSVSWYQQTPGQGLQFLFEYFSETQRNKGNFPGRFSGRQFSNSRSEMNVSTLELGDSALYLCASSLYLGAGEGQYFGPGTRLTVT.

This chain uses TRBV28 with TRBJ2-7; the D gene is possibly TRBD1 (5 bases). Trimming took 4 bases from V and 3 from J, leaving 13 bases between them. The CDR3 runs 14 residues. Germline V lookup: CDR1 MDHEN, CDR2 SYDVKM. CDR3 DNA: TGTGCCAGCAGTTCAAGACAGAAGGGCTACGAGCAGTACTTC. It translates to CASSSRQKGYEQYF. The whole variable domain, remainder taken from reference TRBV28 and TRBJ2-7, is DVKVTQSSRYLVKRTGEKVFLECVQDMDHENMFWYRQDPGLGLRLIYFSYDVKMKEKGDIPEGYSVSREKKERFSLILESASTNQTSMYLCASSSRQKGYEQYFGPGTRLTVT.

This clonotype occurred a few times. V is TRBV12-3 or TRBV12-4 and J is TRBJ2-2; TRBD1 is a possible D gene (6 bases). Trimming cost V 5 bases and J 2 bases, with 12 bases left between them. The CDR3 consists of 15 residues. The CDR3 DNA reads as TGTGCCAGCAGTCCGAGGACAGTAAACACCGGGGAGCTGTTTTTT. Protein sequence: CASSPRTVNTGELFF.

This clonotype was observed a single time. The chain combines TRBV12-3 or TRBV12-4 with TRBJ2-3; 8 nucleotides match TRBD2. V shed 2 bases and J 1 base; nucleotides not matched to a gene: 5. The CDR3 extends over 16 amino acids. The CDR3 DNA sequence: TGTGCCAGCAGTTTAAACGGGGGGGCAGGCACAGATACGCAGTATTTT. Translation: CASSLNGGAGTDTQYF.

V usage is TRBV6-2 or TRBV6-3 and J usage is TRBJ2-1; no clear D. There are 11 residues in the CDR3. The germline V gene has CDR1 MNHEY and CDR2 SVGEGT. V was shortened by 6 bases and J by 10 bases, with 10 bases between the two germline ends. The CDR3 DNA is TGTGCCAGCAGGATGGTGGGGGAGCAGTTCTTC. Translation gives CASRMVGEQFF.

A few counts support this clonotype. The chain couples TRBV2 to TRBJ2-3; D unclear. Germline V CDR1 and CDR2: SNHLY, FYNNEI. The CDR3 loop spans 11 amino acids. The V gene lost 5 bases and the J gene lost 6 bases, with 6 bases spanning the gap. CDR3 sequence reads: CASSTVDTQYF. CDR3 DNA: TGTGCCAGCAGTACGGTCGATACGCAGTATTTT.

The J gene is TRBJ1-1, the V gene TRBV4-3, with D unresolved. This CDR3 comprises 15 residues. CDR1 and CDR2 (germline): LGHNA, YSLEER. The germline V and J ends were trimmed by 0 bases and 5 bases, with 13 bases remaining between them. Here the CDR3 DNA reads TGCGCCAGCAGCCAAGATCAACCCGGATTAACTGAAGCTTTCTTT. Protein: CASSQDQPGLTEAFF.

This chain uses TRBV6-2 or TRBV6-3 with TRBJ2-1; 13 positions agree with TRBD2. The CDR3 runs 13 residues. Germline CDR1 MNHEY, CDR2 SVGEGT. V lost 10 bases, J lost 10 bases, and 7 bases stayed unmatched. CDR3 region: CAIGLAGAREQFF. The CDR3 DNA reads TGTGCCATTGGACTAGCGGGAGCTCGGGAGCAGTTCTTC.

The chain uses TRBV11-2 and TRBJ2-5; D is perhaps TRBD2 (7 bases). This CDR3 comprises 16 residues. V was cut by 0 bases and J by 5 bases, with 16 bases left in between. Germline V gives CDR1 SGHAT, CDR2 FQNNGV. CDR3 sequence (DNA): TGTGCCAGCAGCTTAGATCATTGGGGGGGCGGCGAGACCCAGTACTTC. Protein: CASSLDHWGGGETQYF.

This clonotype was counted between two and nine times. The rearrangement links TRBV29-1 to TRBJ2-1; perhaps TRBD2 as D (6 bases). V gave up 5 bases and J gave up 0 bases, with 17 bases separating them. This CDR3 spans 16 amino acids. Looked up from germline, CDR1 is SQVTM and CDR2 is ANQGSEA. CDR3 residues: CSVPPHRGSSYNEQFF. The CDR3 nucleotides read TGCAGCGTTCCTCCCCACCGGGGGAGCTCCTACAATGAGCAGTTCTTC.

The chain has TRBV10-3 and TRBJ2-7; 8 bases align to TRBD1. This CDR3 is 13 amino acids long. Unmatched junction bases numbered 9, after V lost 8 bases and J lost 6 bases. CDR1 is ENHRY, CDR2 SYGVKD, per germline. CDR3 loop: CAISLGQGTEQYF. CDR3 DNA: TGTGCCATCTCTCTTGGACAGGGTACCGAGCAGTACTTC.

This clonotype was recorded many times. This chain connects TRBV28 to TRBJ1-2, with 7 positions matching TRBD1. The CDR3 runs 14 residues. From germline, CDR1 is MDHEN and CDR2 SYDVKM. With 3 bases clipped from V and 5 bases from J, the junction kept 6 bases outside the gene matches. DNA for the CDR3: TGTGCCAGCAGTTTGATAGGGGGCGGTTATGGCTACACCTTC. This encodes CASSLIGGGYGYTF.

The chain combines TRBV4-2 with TRBJ1-2; 7 nucleotides line up with TRBD1. The CDR3 extends over 15 amino acids. CDR1 is LGHNA and CDR2 is YNFKEQ in the germline V gene. Trimming took 1 base from V and 5 from J; bases not matched to a gene: 7. CDR3 DNA sequence: TGTGCCAGCAGCCAAGGAGGGGGACAGCCTTATGGCTACACCTTC. It codes for CASSQGGGQPYGYTF.

The chain uses TRBV20-1 and TRBJ2-7; 9 bases map to TRBD1. Germline lookup yields CDR1 DFQATT and CDR2 SNEGSKA (reference sequence). The CDR3 has 14 residues. The ends lost 2 bases at V and 3 bases at J; junction bases unmatched: 5. The CDR3 protein is CSARPGQGGYEQYF. The CDR3, as DNA: TGCAGTGCTAGACCGGGACAGGGAGGCTACGAGCAGTACTTC.

This chain joins TRBV29-1 and TRBJ2-2; D might be TRBD1 (6 bases). The germline CDR1 and CDR2 sequences are SQVTM and ANQGSEA. The length of the CDR3 is 13 residues. Trimming stripped 7 bases from V and 1 base from J, with 10 bases between. The CDR3 reads CSAGDKNTGELFF. DNA for the CDR3: TGCAGCGCTGGGGACAAGAACACCGGGGAGCTGTTTTTT.

The V gene is TRBV9, the J gene TRBJ2-3, with D uncertain. There are 12 residues in the CDR3. V was pared by 0 bases and J by 6 bases, with 5 bases between. CDR1 is SGDLS, CDR2 YYNGEE, per germline. The CDR3 is CASSVGADTQYF. As DNA, the CDR3 is TGTGCCAGCAGCGTAGGGGCGGATACGCAGTATTTT.

The chain has TRBV20-1 and TRBJ2-1, with 7 nucleotides matching TRBD1. The CDR3 has 14 residues. After removal of 4 bases from V and 8 bases from J, the junction contained 11 bases not matched to a gene. Germline CDR1 reads DFQATT; CDR2 reads SNEGSKA (reference sequence). This CDR3 is CSATQGEGRDEQFF. CDR3 sequence (DNA): TGCAGTGCTACCCAGGGGGAAGGTCGAGATGAGCAGTTCTTC.

The rearrangement joins TRBV20-1 to TRBJ2-3; tentatively, D is TRBD2 (7 bases). The CDR3 loop spans 13 amino acids. In germline, CDR1 is DFQATT, CDR2 SNEGSKA (reference sequence). Trimming removed 1 base at V and 4 bases at J, with 9 bases between. CDR3 protein: CSARGGGADTQYF. In DNA form, the CDR3 reads TGCAGTGCTAGAGGGGGGGGCGCAGATACGCAGTATTTT.

This clonotype was counted only a few times. The chain has TRBV10-2 and TRBJ2-2; D is ambiguous. This CDR3 contains 14 residues. Trimming took off 6 bases at V and 4 bases at J, with 12 bases between the two ends. CDR1 and CDR2 from the germline V gene are WSHSY and SAAADI. Written as DNA, the CDR3 is TGCGCCAGCAGGGCCGAGCCGATCACCGGGGAGCTGTTTTTT. Its protein product is CASRAEPITGELFF.

This clonotype occurred a few times. V is TRBV28 and J is TRBJ2-7; tentatively, D is TRBD1 (6 bases). The CDR3 extends over 14 amino acids. V gave up 3 bases and J gave up 5 bases, with 14 bases separating them. In germline, CDR1 is MDHEN, CDR2 SYDVKM. DNA for the CDR3: TGTGCCAGCAGTTTGGTGGGGACAATCCACGAGCAGTACTTC. It translates to CASSLVGTIHEQYF. Filled out from reference TRBV28 and TRBJ2-7, the complete variable domain reads DVKVTQSSRYLVKRTGEKVFLECVQDMDHENMFWYRQDPGLGLRLIYFSYDVKMKEKGDIPEGYSVSREKKERFSLILESASTNQTSMYLCASSLVGTIHEQYFGPGTRLTVT.

This clonotype was recorded many times. The chain links TRBV7-9 to TRBJ2-1; TRBD1 matches 8 bases. CDR1 is SEHNR, CDR2 FQNEAQ, per germline (reference sequence). The CDR3 contains 16 residues. The V and J ends lost 5 bases and 7 bases, in that order; junction bases with no gene match: 13. Here the CDR3 reads CASSLRLDRGANEQFF. The CDR3 DNA is TGTGCCAGCAGCCTCCGACTCGACAGGGGTGCAAATGAGCAGTTCTTC.